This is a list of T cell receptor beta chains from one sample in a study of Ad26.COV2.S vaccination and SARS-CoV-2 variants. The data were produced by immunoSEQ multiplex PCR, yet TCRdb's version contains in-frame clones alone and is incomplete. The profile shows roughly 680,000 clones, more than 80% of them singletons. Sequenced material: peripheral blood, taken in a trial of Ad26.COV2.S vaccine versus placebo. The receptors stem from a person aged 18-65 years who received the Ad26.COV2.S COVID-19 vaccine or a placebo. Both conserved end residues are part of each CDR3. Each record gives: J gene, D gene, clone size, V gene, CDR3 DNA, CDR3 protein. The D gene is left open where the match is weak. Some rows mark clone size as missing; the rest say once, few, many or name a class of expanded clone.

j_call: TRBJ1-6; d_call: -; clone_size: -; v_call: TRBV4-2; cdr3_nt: TGTGCCAGCAGCCAAGTTCACAGGGTAGAGGGCTATAATTCACCCCTCCACTTT; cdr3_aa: CASSQVHRVEGYNSPLHF
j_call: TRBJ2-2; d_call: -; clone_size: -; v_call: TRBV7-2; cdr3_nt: TGTGCCAGCAGCAACAATGCGAGGGGGGCGACCGGGGAGCTGTTTTTT; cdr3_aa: CASSNNARGATGELFF
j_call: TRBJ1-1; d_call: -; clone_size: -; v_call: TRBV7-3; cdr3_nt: TGTGCCAGCAGCGGACTCCCGAACACTGAAGCTTTCTTT; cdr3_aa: CASSGLPNTEAFF
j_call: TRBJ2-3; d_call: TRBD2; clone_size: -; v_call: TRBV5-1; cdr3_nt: TGCGCCAGCAGCTGGACTAGCGGGGGCTGGGATACGCAGTATTTT; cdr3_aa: CASSWTSGGWDTQYF
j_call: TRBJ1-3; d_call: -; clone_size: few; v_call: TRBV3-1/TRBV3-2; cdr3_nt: TGTGCCAGCAGCCAAGCGGACATTTCTCGGGACACCATATATTTT; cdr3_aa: CASSQADISRDTIYF
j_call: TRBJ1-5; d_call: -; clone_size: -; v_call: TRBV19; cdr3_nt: TGTGCCAGTAGTCTCGGGGGAGCAGGGCAGCCCCAGCATTTT; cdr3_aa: CASSLGGAGQPQHF
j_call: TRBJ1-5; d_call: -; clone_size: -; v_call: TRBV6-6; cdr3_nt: TGTGCCAGCAGCGAAAAGGAAAATCAGCCCCAGCATTTT; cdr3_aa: CASSEKENQPQHF
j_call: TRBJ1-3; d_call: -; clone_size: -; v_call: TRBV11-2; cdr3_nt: TGTGCCAGCAGCTTGGGTCTCTCTGGAAACACCATATATTTT; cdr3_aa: CASSLGLSGNTIYF
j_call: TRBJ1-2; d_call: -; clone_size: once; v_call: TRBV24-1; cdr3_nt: TGTGCCACCAGTGATTTGTTGTATGGCTACACCTTC; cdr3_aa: CATSDLLYGYTF
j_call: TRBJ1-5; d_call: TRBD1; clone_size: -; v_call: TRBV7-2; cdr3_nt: TGTGCCAGCAGCTTGGACAGGGGAAGTAATCAGCCCCAGCATTTT; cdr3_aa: CASSLDRGSNQPQHF